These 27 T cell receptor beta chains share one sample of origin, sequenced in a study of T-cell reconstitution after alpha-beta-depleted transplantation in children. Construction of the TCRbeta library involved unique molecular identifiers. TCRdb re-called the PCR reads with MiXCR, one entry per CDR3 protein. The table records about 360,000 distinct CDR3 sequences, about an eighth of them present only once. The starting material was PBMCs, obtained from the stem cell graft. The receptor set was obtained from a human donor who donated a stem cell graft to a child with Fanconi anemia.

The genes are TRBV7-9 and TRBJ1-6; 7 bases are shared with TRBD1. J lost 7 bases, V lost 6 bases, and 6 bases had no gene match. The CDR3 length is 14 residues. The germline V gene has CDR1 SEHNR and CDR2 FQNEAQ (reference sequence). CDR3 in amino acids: CASSYQGGNSPLHF. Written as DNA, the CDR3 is TGTGCCAGCAGTTATCAAGGGGGCAATTCACCCCTCCACTTT.

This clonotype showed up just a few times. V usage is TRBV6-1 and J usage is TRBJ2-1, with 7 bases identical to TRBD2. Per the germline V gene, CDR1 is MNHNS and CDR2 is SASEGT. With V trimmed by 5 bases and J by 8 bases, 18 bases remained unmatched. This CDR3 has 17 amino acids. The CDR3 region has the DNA TGTGCCAGCAGTCCAAAGCCCTTACCGGGACTAATGGATGAGCAGTTCTTC. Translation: CASSPKPLPGLMDEQFF.

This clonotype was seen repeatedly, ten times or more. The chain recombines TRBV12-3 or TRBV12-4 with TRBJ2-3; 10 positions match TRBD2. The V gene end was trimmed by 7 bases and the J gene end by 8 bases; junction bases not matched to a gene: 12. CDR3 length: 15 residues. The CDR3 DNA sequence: TGTGCCAGCACCCGACGGGCTAGCGGGGGTGGTACGCAGTATTTT. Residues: CASTRRASGGGTQYF.

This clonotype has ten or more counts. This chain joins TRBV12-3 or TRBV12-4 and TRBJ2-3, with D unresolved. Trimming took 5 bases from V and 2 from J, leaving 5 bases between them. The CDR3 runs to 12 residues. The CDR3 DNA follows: TGTGCCAGCAGTAAGACCACAGATACGCAGTATTTT. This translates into CASSKTTDTQYF.

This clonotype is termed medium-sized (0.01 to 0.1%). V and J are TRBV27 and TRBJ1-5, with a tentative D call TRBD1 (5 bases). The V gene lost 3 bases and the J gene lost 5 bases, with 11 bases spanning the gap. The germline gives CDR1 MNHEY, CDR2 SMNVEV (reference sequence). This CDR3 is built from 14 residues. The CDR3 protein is CASSFTREYQPQHF. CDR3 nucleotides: TGTGCCAGCAGTTTTACCAGGGAATATCAGCCCCAGCATTTT.

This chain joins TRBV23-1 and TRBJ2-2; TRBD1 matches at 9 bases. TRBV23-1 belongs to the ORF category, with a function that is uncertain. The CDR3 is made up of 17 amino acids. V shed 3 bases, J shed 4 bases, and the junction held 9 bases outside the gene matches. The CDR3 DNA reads TGCGCCAGCAGTCACCCCCCGGGACAGGGTTCCACCGGGGAGCTGTTTTTT. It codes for CASSHPPGQGSTGELFF.

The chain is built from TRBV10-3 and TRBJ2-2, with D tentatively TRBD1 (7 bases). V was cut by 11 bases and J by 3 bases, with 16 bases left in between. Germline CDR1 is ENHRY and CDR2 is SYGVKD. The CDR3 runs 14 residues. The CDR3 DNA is TGTGCCGCCGGAGGGGACAGAGACACCGGGGAGCTGTTTTTT. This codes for CAAGGDRDTGELFF.

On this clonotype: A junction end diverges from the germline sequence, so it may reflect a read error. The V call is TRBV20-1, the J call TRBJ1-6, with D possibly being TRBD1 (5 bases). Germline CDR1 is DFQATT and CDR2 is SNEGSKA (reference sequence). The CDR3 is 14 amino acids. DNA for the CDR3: TGCAGTGCCAGAGCGCACAGGTCTAATTCACCCCTCCACTTT. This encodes CSARAHRSNSPLHF.

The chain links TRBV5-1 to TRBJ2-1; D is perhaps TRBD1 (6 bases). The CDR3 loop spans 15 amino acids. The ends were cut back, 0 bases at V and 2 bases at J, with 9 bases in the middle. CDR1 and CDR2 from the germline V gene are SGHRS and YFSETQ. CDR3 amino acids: CASSLDGQTYNEQFF. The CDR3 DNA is TGCGCCAGCAGCTTGGATGGACAGACCTACAATGAGCAGTTCTTC.

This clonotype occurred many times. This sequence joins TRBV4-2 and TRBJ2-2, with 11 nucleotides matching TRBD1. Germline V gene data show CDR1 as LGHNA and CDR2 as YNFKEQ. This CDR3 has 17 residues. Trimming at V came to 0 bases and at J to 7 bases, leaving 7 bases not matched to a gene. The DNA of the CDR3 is TGTGCCAGCAGCCAAGATCAAGGGACAGGGGGTGACGGGGAGCTGTTTTTT. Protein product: CASSQDQGTGGDGELFF.

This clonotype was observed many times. The CDR3 DNA sequence: TGTGCCAGCAGCGGCGAGGGGTTGCAGCCCCAGCATTTT. Translating gives CASSGEGLQPQHF. The genes are TRBV7-9 and TRBJ1-5; possibly TRBD1 for D (5 bases). Germline CDR1 is SEHNR and CDR2 is FQNEAQ (reference sequence). The CDR3 has 13 amino acids. V was clipped by 5 bases and J by 7 bases, with 12 bases between them.

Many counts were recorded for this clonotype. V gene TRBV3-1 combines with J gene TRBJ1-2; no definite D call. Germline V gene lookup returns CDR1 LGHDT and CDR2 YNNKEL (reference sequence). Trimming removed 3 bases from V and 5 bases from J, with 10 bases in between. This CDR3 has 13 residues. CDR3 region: CASSQEVSYGYTF. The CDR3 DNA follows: TGTGCCAGCAGCCAGGAAGTCAGTTATGGCTACACCTTC. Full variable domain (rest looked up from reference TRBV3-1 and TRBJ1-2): DTAVSQTPKYLVTQMGNDKSIKCEQNLGHDTMYWYKQDSKKFLKIMFSYNNKELIINETVPNRFSPKSPDKAHLNLHINSLELGDSAVYFCASSQEVSYGYTFGSGTRLTVV.

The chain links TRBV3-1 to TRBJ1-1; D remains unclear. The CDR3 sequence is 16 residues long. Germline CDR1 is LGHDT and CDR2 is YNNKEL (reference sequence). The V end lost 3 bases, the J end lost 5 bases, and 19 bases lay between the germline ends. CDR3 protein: CASSHTGSHVGTEAFF. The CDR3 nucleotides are TGTGCCAGCAGCCACACGGGGTCACACGTAGGAACTGAAGCTTTCTTT.

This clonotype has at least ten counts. The CDR3 DNA reads as TGTGCCAGCAGCCCCGGGACAGGGGTGGCTTACACTGAAGCTTTCTTT. This sequence encodes CASSPGTGVAYTEAFF. This chain links TRBV5-6 with TRBJ1-1; 10 bases line up with TRBD1. The CDR3 has 16 amino acids. Trimming removed 4 bases from V and 3 bases from J; junction bases left unmatched: 9. Germline lookup yields CDR1 SGHDT and CDR2 YYEEEE.

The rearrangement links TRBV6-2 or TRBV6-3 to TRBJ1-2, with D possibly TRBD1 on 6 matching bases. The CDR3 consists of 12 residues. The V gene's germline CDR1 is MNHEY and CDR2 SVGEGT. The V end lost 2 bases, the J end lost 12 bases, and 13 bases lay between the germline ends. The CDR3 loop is CASSYRHREHTF. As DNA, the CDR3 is TGTGCCAGCAGTTACCGACACAGGGAACACACCTTC.

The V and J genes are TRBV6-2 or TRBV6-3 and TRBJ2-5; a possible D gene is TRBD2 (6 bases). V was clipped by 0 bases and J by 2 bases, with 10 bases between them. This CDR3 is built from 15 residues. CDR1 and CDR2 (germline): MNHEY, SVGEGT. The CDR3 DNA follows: TGTGCCAGCAGTTACTCCGAGACTAGTCAAGAGACCCAGTACTTC. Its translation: CASSYSETSQETQYF.

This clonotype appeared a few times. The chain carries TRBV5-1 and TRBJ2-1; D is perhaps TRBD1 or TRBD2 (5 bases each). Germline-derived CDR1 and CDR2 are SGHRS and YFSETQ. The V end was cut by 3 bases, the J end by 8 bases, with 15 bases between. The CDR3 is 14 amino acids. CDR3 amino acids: CASSWGRGGYEQFF. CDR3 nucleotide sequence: TGCGCCAGCAGCTGGGGACGTGGTGGATATGAGCAGTTCTTC.

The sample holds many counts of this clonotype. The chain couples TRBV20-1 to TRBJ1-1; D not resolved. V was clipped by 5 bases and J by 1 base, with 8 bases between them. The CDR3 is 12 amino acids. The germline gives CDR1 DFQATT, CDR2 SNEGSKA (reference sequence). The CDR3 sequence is CSACRRNTEAFF. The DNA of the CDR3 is TGCAGTGCTTGTCGGAGGAACACTGAAGCTTTCTTT.

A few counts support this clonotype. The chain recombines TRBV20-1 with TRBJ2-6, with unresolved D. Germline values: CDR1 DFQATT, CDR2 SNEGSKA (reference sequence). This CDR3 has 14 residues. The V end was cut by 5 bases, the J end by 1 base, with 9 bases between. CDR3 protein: CSAFKGSGANVLTF. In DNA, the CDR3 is TGCAGTGCTTTTAAAGGGTCTGGGGCCAACGTCCTGACTTTC.

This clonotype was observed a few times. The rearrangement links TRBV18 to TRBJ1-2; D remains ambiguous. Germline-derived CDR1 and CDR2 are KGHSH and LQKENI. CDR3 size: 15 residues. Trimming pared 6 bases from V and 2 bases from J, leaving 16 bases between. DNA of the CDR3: TGTGCCAGCTCTCCAGGAGCGACGGAGAACTATGGCTACACCTTC. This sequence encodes CASSPGATENYGYTF. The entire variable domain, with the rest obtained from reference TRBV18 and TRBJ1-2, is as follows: NAGVMQNPRHLVRRRGQEARLRCSPMKGHSHVYWYRQLPEEGLKFMVYLQKENIIDESGMPKERFSAEFPKEGPSILRIQQVVRGDSAAYFCASSPGATENYGYTFGSGTRLTVV.

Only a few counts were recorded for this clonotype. CDR3 DNA sequence: TGCGCCAGCAGCTTGAGGGAGTCCTCCACAGATACGCAGTATTTT. This sequence encodes CASSLRESSTDTQYF. This rearrangement joins TRBV5-1 to TRBJ2-3; D is possibly TRBD2 (5 bases). Trimming stripped 1 base from V and 2 bases from J, with 11 bases between. From germline, CDR1 is SGHRS and CDR2 YFSETQ. The CDR3 length is 15 residues.

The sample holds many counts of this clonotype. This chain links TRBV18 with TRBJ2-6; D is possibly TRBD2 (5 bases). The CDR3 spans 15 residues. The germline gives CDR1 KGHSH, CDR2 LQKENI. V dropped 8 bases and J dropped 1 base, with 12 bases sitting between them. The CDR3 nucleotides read TGTGCCAGCAGTCCCCGGGATTCTGGGGCCAACGTCCTGACTTTC. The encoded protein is CASSPRDSGANVLTF.

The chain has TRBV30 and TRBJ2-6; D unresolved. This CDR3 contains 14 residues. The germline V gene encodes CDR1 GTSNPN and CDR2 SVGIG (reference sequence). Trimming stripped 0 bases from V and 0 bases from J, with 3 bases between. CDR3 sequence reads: CAWSVFSGANVLTF. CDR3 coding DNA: TGTGCCTGGAGTGTATTCTCTGGGGCCAACGTCCTGACTTTC.

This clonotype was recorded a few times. The CDR3 region has the DNA TGTGCCAGCAGCGTAGAACTTCTTAATACAGGGGTTCGGACTGAAGCTTTCTTT. This codes for CASSVELLNTGVRTEAFF. This chain links TRBV9 with TRBJ1-1; 7 bases are a match to TRBD1. Trimming took 0 bases from V and 5 from J; bases not matched to a gene: 16. The germline V gene has CDR1 SGDLS and CDR2 YYNGEE. The CDR3 sequence is 18 residues long.

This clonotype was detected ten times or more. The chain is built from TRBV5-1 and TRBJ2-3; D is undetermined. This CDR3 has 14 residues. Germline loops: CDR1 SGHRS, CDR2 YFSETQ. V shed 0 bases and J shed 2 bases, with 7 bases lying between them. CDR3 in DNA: TGCGCCAGCAGCTTGGCTCTGAACACAGATACGCAGTATTTT. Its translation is CASSLALNTDTQYF. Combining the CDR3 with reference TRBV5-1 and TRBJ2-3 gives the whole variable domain KAGVTQTPRYLIKTRGQQVTLSCSPISGHRSVSWYQQTPGQGLQFLFEYFSETQRNKGNFPGRFSGRQFSNSRSEMNVSTLELGDSALYLCASSLALNTDTQYFGPGTRLTVL.

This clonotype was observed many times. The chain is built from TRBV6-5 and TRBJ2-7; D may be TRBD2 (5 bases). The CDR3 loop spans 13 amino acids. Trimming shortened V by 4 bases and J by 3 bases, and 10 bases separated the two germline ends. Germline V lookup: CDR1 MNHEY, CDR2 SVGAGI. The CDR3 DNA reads TGTGCCAGCAGTTTGGCGGGTTTCTACGAGCAGTACTTC. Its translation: CASSLAGFYEQYF.

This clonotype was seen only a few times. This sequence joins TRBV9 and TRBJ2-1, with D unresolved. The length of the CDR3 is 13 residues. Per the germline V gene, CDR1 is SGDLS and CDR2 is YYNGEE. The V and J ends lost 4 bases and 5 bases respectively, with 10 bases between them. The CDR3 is CASSLNLNNEQFF. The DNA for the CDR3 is TGTGCCAGCAGCCTAAACCTTAACAATGAGCAGTTCTTC.